These 3 T cell receptor beta chains originate from one sample sequenced in a study of cytomegalovirus exposure and HLA in healthy donors. 60 Vbeta and 13 Jbeta primers were used in PCR. Method: immunoSEQ multiplex PCR; TCRdb's copy keeps in-frame clones and lacks some. The table has approximately 170,000 clones, 80% seen once. The sequenced material came from PBMCs. These receptors came from a woman aged 45 to 65 in good health and CMV-seropositive.

This clone has only one observation. This chain joins TRBV11-2 and TRBJ2-7; TRBD1 matches 9 bases. CDR3 length: 13 amino acids. J lost 8 bases, V lost 4 bases, and 6 bases had no gene match. Germline V lookup: CDR1 SGHAT, CDR2 FQNNGV. Here the CDR3 DNA reads TGTGCCAGCAGCTCGACGGGACAGGGTAAGCAGTACTTC. Protein sequence: CASSSTGQGKQYF.

V and J are TRBV5-1 and TRBJ2-1; 12 nucleotides agree with TRBD2. This CDR3 has 17 residues. V was clipped by 0 bases and J by 1 base; unmatched bases: 2. CDR1 is SGHRS, CDR2 YFSETQ, per germline. CDR3: CASSLVLAGGSYNEQFF. In DNA, the CDR3 is TGCGCCAGCAGCTTGGTGCTAGCGGGAGGGTCCTACAATGAGCAGTTCTTC.

V is TRBV10-3 and J is TRBJ1-1, with 10 bases matching TRBD1. The junction had 1 base not matched to a gene; V was cut back by 6 bases and J by 3 bases. Germline V gene data show CDR1 as ENHRY and CDR2 as SYGVKD. The CDR3 contains 13 residues. CDR3 in DNA: TGTGCCATCAGGGACAGGGGGTACACTGAAGCTTTCTTT. Translating gives CAIRDRGYTEAFF.